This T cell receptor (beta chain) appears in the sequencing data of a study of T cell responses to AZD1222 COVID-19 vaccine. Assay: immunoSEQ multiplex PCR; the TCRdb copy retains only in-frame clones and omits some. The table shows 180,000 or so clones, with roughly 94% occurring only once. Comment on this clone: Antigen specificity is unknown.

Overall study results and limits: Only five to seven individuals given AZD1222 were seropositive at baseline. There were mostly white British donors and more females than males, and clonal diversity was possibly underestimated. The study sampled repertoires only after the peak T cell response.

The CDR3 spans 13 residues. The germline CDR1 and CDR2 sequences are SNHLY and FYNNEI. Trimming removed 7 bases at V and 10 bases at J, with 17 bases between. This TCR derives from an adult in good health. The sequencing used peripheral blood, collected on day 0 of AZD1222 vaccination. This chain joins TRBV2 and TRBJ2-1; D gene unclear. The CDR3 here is CASNPVAGREQFF. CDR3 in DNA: TGTGCCAGCAACCCGGTAGCTGGAAGGGAGCAGTTCTTC. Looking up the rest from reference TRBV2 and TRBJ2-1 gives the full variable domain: EPEVTQTPSHQVTQMGQEVILRCVPISNHLYFYWYRQILGQKVEFLVSFYNNEISEKSEIFDDQFSVERPDGSNFTLKIRSTKLEDSAMYFCASNPVAGREQFFGPGTRLTVL.